Each of the 23 T cell receptor beta chains below was sequenced from the same sample in a study of cytomegalovirus exposure and HLA in healthy donors. Libraries were prepared by immunoSEQ multiplex PCR; TCRdb keeps only in-frame clonotypes and omits some of them. The sample has roughly 150,000 clones; approximately 82% are singletons. Sequenced input: PBMCs. The receptors stem from a man in his thirties or forties in good health and CMV-seropositive.

The chain links TRBV5-4 to TRBJ2-3; 7 nucleotides align to TRBD2. Germline V gene sequence: CDR1 SGHNT, CDR2 YYREEE (reference sequence). The CDR3 loop spans 17 amino acids. V lost 1 base and J lost 0; bases outside the gene matches: 8. In nucleotides, the CDR3 is TGTGCCAGCAGCTTGCCCCCGGGTAGCGGGAGCACAGATACGCAGTATTTT. Its protein is CASSLPPGSGSTDTQYF.

The chain uses TRBV9 and TRBJ1-2; a weak D match, TRBD1 (5 bases). V was trimmed by 0 bases and J by 6 bases, leaving 15 bases between them. The CDR3 is 15 amino acids. The germline V gene encodes CDR1 SGDLS and CDR2 YYNGEE. In DNA, the CDR3 is TGTGCCAGCAGCGTAGGGCAGGGCGATCGAGATGGCTACACCTTC. Its protein is CASSVGQGDRDGYTF. Drawing the rest from reference TRBV9 and TRBJ1-2, the complete variable domain is DSGVTQTPKHLITATGQRVTLRCSPRSGDLSVYWYQQSLDQGLQFLIQYYNGEERAKGNILERFSAQQFPDLHSELNLSSLELGDSALYFCASSVGQGDRDGYTFGSGTRLTVV.

The chain combines TRBV6-1 with TRBJ1-4; D is undetermined. Between the trimmed V and J ends, which lost 6 bases and 8 bases, there was a span of 7 bases. The germline V gene has CDR1 MNHNS and CDR2 SASEGT. The CDR3 length is 11 residues. The DNA for the CDR3 is TGTGCCAGCAGGAGGGAAGAAAAACTGTTTTTT. Residues: CASRREEKLFF.

The chain is built from TRBV10-1 and TRBJ2-7, with a tentative D call TRBD1 (6 bases). The germline gives CDR1 WNHNN, CDR2 SYGVQD (reference sequence). The CDR3 is made up of 14 amino acids. V was trimmed by 2 bases and J by 2 bases, leaving 10 bases between them. CDR3 in amino acids: CASSEGTGPYEQYF. CDR3 in DNA: TGCGCCAGCAGTGAGGGTACAGGGCCCTACGAGCAGTACTTC.

For this clone: A much larger clone lies a single base off, so this may be a read error. This sample includes further DNA sequences coding for the same CDR3. The V call is TRBV7-3, the J call TRBJ2-1; no firm D call. V gave up 2 bases and J gave up 4 bases, with 6 bases separating them. This CDR3 comprises 13 residues. Germline lookup yields CDR1 SGHTA and CDR2 FQGTGA. The CDR3 reads CASSLGEYNEQFF. The CDR3 DNA reads as TGTGCCAGCAGCTTAGGAGAGTACAATGAGCAGTTCTTC.

The chain has TRBV5-1 and TRBJ2-3, with TRBD2 matching 10 bases. CDR1 and CDR2 from the germline V gene are SGHRS and YFSETQ. Unmatched junction bases numbered 6, after V lost 4 bases and J lost 4 bases. This CDR3 comprises 15 residues. CDR3 sequence reads: CASSQLAGRPDTQYF. The DNA of the CDR3 is TGCGCCAGCAGCCAACTAGCGGGGAGACCAGATACGCAGTATTTT.

The chain has TRBV11-3 and TRBJ2-3; 13 positions agree with TRBD2. Germline V gives CDR1 SGHNT, CDR2 YENEEA. CDR3 length equals 18 residues. V lost 4 bases to trimming and J lost 4 bases; unmatched junction nucleotides: 11. The CDR3 coding sequence is TGTGCCAGCAGCTCGGGGGGCGGACTAGCGGGAGTGGCAGATACGCAGTATTTT. It yields the protein CASSSGGGLAGVADTQYF.

The genes are TRBV5-4 and TRBJ2-5; 12 bases line up with TRBD2. Germline V gene lookup returns CDR1 SGHNT and CDR2 YYREEE (reference sequence). This CDR3 is 16 amino acids long. V lost 4 bases to trimming and J lost 4 bases; unmatched junction nucleotides: 8. DNA of the CDR3: TGTGCCAGCAGCATATCTAGCGGGGGGGCGGGAGAGACCCAGTACTTC. It is translated as CASSISSGGAGETQYF.

The V and J genes are TRBV7-3 and TRBJ2-2; 7 bases agree with TRBD2. The CDR3 loop spans 14 amino acids. J gave up 4 bases and V 5 bases, and 4 bases lay outside the gene matches. Germline V gene data show CDR1 as SGHTA and CDR2 as FQGTGA. The DNA of the CDR3 is TGTGCCAGCAGCCGGCCGGGGGGCACCGGGGAGCTGTTTTTT. Residues: CASSRPGGTGELFF. Full variable domain (rest looked up from reference TRBV7-3 and TRBJ2-2): GAGVSQTPSNKVTEKGKYVELRCDPISGHTALYWYRQSLGQGPEFLIYFQGTGAADDSGLPNDRFFAVRPEGSVSTLKIQRTERGDSAVYLCASSRPGGTGELFFGEGSRLTVL.

The genes are TRBV5-1 and TRBJ1-4; TRBD1 matches 10 bases. CDR1 and CDR2 from the germline V gene are SGHRS and YFSETQ. The CDR3 is 18 residues long. J was trimmed by 2 bases and V by 3 bases; bases with no gene match: 10. The CDR3 DNA follows: TGCGCCAGCAGCTCGGGACAGGGGAGTTATTGGACTAATGAAAAACTGTTTTTT. Encoded protein: CASSSGQGSYWTNEKLFF.

The chain joins TRBV6-1 to TRBJ1-5; 7 bases match TRBD1. The germline CDR1 and CDR2 sequences are MNHNS and SASEGT. CDR3 length: 13 amino acids. With V trimmed by 5 bases and J by 5 bases, 3 bases remained unmatched. Here the CDR3 reads CASSRDRDQPQHF. DNA of the CDR3: TGTGCCAGCAGTCGAGACAGGGATCAGCCCCAGCATTTT.

This clone was picked up a small number of times. The rearrangement links TRBV5-4 to TRBJ2-1, with 10 bases matching TRBD2. The CDR3 runs 15 residues. Trimming at V came to 3 bases and at J to 7 bases, leaving 7 bases not matched to a gene. In germline, CDR1 is SGHNT, CDR2 YYREEE (reference sequence). The CDR3: CASSSSGGRGNEQFF. CDR3 DNA: TGTGCCAGCAGCTCTAGCGGGGGAAGGGGAAATGAGCAGTTCTTC.

The V and J genes are TRBV29-1 and TRBJ1-1, with a weak D call TRBD1 (5 bases). The CDR3 has 11 amino acids. Deletions cut 7 bases from V and 5 bases from J, with 11 bases between. CDR1 is SQVTM and CDR2 is ANQGSEA in the germline V gene. This chain's CDR3 is CSAVGGTEAFF. Here the CDR3 DNA reads TGCAGCGCCGTGGGGGGAACTGAAGCTTTCTTT.

The chain links TRBV5-1 to TRBJ2-2, with 13 bases fitting TRBD2. Germline CDR1 reads SGHRS; CDR2 reads YFSETQ. CDR3 length: 20 amino acids. V dropped 4 bases and J dropped 2; count of bases not matched to a gene: 14. The CDR3 DNA reads TGCGCCAGCAGCCCCCGACGGTGGACTAGCGGGAGTTCTAACACCGGGGAGCTGTTTTTT. Protein: CASSPRRWTSGSSNTGELFF.

The chain carries TRBV12-5 and TRBJ1-2; tentative D call: TRBD1 (6 bases). CDR1 and CDR2 (germline): LGHNT, FRNRAP. CDR3 size: 13 residues. The V and J ends lost 1 base and 7 bases respectively, with 10 bases between them. CDR3 region: CASGLEARGGYTF. The CDR3 coding sequence is TGTGCTAGTGGTTTGGAGGCCAGGGGTGGCTACACCTTC.

This clone was counted a single time. The chain's CDR3 is CASSGRGKTGELFF. CDR3 bases: TGTGCCAGCAGCGGCAGGGGGAAAACCGGGGAGCTGTTTTTT. V gene TRBV9 combines with J gene TRBJ2-2; TRBD1 matches 7 bases. J was trimmed by 5 bases and V by 3 bases; bases with no gene match: 4. The germline V gene encodes CDR1 SGDLS and CDR2 YYNGEE. This CDR3 spans 14 amino acids.

The chain is built from TRBV5-4 and TRBJ1-1; D is perhaps TRBD1 (5 bases). This CDR3 has 14 amino acids. Germline-derived CDR1 and CDR2 are SGHNT and YYREEE (reference sequence). V was clipped by 0 bases and J by 4 bases, with 10 bases between them. Here the CDR3 DNA reads TGTGCCAGCAGCTTGGCCTCGGGGGGCACTGAAGCTTTCTTT. Residues: CASSLASGGTEAFF.

The chain combines TRBV10-3 with TRBJ1-3; the D gene is possibly TRBD1 (6 bases). Germline V CDR1 and CDR2: ENHRY, SYGVKD. The CDR3 is 14 residues long. V shed 8 bases and J shed 3 bases, with 14 bases lying between them. The CDR3 region is CAILSGVFGNTIYF. The CDR3 nucleotides are TGTGCCATCCTTTCAGGGGTATTTGGAAACACCATATATTTT.

V and J are TRBV5-6 and TRBJ1-2, with TRBD1 identical over 8 bases. CDR3 length: 13 amino acids. V lost 2 bases to trimming and J lost 8 bases; unmatched junction nucleotides: 5. Germline lookup yields CDR1 SGHDT and CDR2 YYEEEE. As DNA, the CDR3 is TGTGCCAGCAGCTTCGAACGGACAGGGGGCTACACCTTC. This translates into CASSFERTGGYTF.

This clone appeared once. The gene calls are TRBV7-9 and TRBJ1-3, with D hard to call. The length of the CDR3 is 15 residues. Germline CDR1 and CDR2: SEHNR and FQNEAQ (reference sequence). V lost 1 base and J lost 0, with 7 bases in between. The CDR3 sequence: CASSLVNFSGNTIYF. Written as DNA, the CDR3 is TGTGCCAGCAGCTTAGTAAACTTCTCTGGAAACACCATATATTTT.

This rearrangement joins TRBV19 to TRBJ2-7, with D perhaps TRBD2 (5 bases). Germline loops: CDR1 LNHDA, CDR2 SQIVND (reference sequence). V was cut by 5 bases and J by 9 bases, with 17 bases left in between. This CDR3 is built from 13 residues. The CDR3 sequence is CASSLARGGRQYF. CDR3 nucleotide sequence: TGTGCCAGTAGTCTTGCTCGAGGAGGACGGCAGTACTTC.

This clone came up a few times. V is TRBV18 and J is TRBJ2-7; 8 nucleotides agree with TRBD1. This CDR3 comprises 16 residues. Germline-derived CDR1 and CDR2 are KGHSH and LQKENI. V shed 5 bases, J shed 4 bases, and the junction held 13 bases outside the gene matches. The CDR3 region has the DNA TGTGCCAGCTCATCATCGCTCGGACAGGGAATATACGAGCAGTACTTC. This encodes CASSSSLGQGIYEQYF.

As DNA, the CDR3 is TGTGCCAGCAAGGGACAGCTGAACACTGAAGCTTTCTTT. This gives the protein CASKGQLNTEAFF. This chain links TRBV2 with TRBJ1-1; 7 bases are a match to TRBD1. J was trimmed by 0 bases and V by 7 bases; bases with no gene match: 2. CDR1 is SNHLY, CDR2 FYNNEI, per germline. The CDR3 is 13 amino acids.